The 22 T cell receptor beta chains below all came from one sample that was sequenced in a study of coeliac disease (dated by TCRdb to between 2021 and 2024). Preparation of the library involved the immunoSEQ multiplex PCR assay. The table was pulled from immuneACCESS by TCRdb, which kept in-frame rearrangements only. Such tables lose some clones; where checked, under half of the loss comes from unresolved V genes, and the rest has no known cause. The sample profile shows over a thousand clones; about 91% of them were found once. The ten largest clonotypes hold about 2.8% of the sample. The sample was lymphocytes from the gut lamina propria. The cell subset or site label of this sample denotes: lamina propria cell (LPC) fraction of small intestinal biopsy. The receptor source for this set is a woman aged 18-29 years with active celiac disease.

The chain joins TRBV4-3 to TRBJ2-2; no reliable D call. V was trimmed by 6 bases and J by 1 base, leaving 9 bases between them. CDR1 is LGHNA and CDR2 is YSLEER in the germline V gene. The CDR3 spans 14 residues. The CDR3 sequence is CASSSRLNTGELFF. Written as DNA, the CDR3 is TGCGCCAGCAGTTCCAGACTGAACACCGGGGAGCTGTTTTTT.

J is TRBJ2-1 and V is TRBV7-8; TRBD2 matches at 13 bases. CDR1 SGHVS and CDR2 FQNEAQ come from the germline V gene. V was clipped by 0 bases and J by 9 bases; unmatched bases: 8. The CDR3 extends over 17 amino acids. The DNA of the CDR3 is TGTGCCAGCAGCTTAGCCTGGGGACTAGCGGGAAGGACTGAGCAGTTCTTC. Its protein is CASSLAWGLAGRTEQFF.

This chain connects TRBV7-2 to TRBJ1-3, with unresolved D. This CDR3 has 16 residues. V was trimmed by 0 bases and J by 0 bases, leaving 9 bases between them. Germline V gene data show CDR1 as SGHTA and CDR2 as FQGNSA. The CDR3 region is CASSLAPRNSGNTIYF. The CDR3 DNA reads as TGTGCCAGCAGCTTAGCGCCGCGTAACTCTGGAAACACCATATATTTT.

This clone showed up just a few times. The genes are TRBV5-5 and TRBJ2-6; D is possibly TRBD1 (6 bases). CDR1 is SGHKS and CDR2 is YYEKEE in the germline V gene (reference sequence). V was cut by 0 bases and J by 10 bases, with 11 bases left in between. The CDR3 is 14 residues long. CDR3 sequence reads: CASSLEGTRNVLTF. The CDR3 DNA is TGTGCCAGCAGCTTGGAGGGGACACGAAACGTCCTGACTTTC.

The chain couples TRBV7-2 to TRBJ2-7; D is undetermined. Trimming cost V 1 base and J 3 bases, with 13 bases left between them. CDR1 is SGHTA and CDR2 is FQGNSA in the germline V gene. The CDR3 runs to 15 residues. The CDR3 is CASSLVLGDLYEQYF. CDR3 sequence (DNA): TGTGCCAGCAGCTTAGTGCTAGGCGACCTCTACGAGCAGTACTTC.

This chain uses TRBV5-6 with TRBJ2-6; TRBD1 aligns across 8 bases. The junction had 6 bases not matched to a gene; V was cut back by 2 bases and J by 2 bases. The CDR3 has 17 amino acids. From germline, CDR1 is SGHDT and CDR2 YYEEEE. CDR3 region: CASSFAQGGTGANVLTF. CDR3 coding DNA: TGTGCCAGCAGCTTCGCACAGGGGGGAACTGGGGCCAACGTCCTGACTTTC.

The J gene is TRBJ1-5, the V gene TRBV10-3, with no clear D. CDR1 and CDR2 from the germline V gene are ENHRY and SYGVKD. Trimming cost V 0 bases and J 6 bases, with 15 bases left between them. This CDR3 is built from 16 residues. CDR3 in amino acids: CAISESSRSSIQPQHF. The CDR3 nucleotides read TGTGCCATCAGTGAGTCGTCACGATCTAGTATTCAGCCCCAGCATTTT.

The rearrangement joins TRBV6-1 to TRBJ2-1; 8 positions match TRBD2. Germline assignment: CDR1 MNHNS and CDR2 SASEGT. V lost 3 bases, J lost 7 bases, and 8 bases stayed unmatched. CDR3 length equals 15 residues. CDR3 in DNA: TGTGCCAGCAGTGACGAAGCGGGAGTGTTGAATGAGCAGTTCTTC. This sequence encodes CASSDEAGVLNEQFF.

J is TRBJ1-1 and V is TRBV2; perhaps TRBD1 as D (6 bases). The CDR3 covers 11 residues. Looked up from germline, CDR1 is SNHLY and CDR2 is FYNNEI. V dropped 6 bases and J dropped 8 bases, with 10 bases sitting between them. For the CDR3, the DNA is TGTGCCAGCAGCCAGGGGACCGAAGCTTTCTTT. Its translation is CASSQGTEAFF.

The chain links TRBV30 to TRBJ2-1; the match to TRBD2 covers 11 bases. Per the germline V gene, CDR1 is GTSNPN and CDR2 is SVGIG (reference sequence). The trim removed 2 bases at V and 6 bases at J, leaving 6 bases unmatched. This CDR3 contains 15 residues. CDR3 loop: CAWSTQLAGGNEQFF. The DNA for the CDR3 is TGTGCCTGGAGTACCCAGCTAGCGGGAGGCAATGAGCAGTTCTTC.

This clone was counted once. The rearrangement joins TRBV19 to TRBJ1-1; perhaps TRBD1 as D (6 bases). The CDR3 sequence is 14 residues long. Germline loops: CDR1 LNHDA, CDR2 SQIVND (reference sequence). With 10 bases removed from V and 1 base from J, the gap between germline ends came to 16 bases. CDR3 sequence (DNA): TGTGCCACGTTCCCAGGACAGCCGAACACTGAAGCTTTCTTT. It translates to CATFPGQPNTEAFF. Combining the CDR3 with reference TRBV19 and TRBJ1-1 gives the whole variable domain DGGITQSPKYLFRKEGQNVTLSCEQNLNHDAMYWYRQDPGQGLRLIYYSQIVNDFQKGDIAEGYSVSREKKESFPLTVTSAQKNPTAFYLCATFPGQPNTEAFFGQGTRLTVV.

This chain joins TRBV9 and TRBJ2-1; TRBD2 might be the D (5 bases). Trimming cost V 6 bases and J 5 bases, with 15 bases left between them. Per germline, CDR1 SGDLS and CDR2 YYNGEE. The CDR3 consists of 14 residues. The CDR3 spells CASNPDLGDNEQFF. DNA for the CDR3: TGTGCCAGCAACCCGGACTTAGGCGACAATGAGCAGTTCTTC.

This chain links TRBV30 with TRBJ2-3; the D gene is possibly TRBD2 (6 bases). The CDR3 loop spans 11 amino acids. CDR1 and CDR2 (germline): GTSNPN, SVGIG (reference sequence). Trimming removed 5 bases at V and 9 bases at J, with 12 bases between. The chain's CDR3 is CAWLLAGTQYF. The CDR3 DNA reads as TGTGCCTGGCTATTGGCGGGAACGCAGTATTTT.

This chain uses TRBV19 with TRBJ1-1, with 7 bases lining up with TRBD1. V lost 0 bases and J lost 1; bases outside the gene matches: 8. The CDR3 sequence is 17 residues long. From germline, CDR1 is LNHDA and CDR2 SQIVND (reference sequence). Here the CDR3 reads CASSIEYYRGRNTEAFF. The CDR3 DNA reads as TGTGCCAGTAGTATAGAGTACTACAGGGGTAGGAACACTGAAGCTTTCTTT.

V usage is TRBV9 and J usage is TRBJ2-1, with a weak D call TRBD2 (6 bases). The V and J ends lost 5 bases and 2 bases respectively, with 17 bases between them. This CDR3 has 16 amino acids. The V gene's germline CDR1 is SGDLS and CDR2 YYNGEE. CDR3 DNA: TGTGCCAGCAGTGAAAGGCCCGGGGGAACCTACAATGAGCAGTTCTTC. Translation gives CASSERPGGTYNEQFF.

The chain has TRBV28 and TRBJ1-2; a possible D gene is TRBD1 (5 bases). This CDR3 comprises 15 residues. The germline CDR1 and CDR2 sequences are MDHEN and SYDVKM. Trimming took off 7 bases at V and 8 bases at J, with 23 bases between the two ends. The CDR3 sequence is CASTDPGGIFKGYTF. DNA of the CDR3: TGTGCCAGCACCGATCCCGGGGGGATTTTTAAGGGCTACACCTTC.

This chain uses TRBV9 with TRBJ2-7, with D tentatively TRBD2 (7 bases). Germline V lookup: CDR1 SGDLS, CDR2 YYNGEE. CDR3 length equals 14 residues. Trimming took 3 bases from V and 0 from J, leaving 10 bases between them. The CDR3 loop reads CASSERGASYEQYF. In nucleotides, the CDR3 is TGTGCCAGCAGCGAACGGGGGGCCTCCTACGAGCAGTACTTC.

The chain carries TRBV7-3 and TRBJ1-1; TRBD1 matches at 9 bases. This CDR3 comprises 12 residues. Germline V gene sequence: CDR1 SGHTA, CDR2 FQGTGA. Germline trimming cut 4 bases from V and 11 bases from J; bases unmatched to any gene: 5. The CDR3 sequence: CASSSRQGVAFF. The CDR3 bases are TGTGCCAGCAGCTCCCGACAGGGGGTGGCTTTCTTT.

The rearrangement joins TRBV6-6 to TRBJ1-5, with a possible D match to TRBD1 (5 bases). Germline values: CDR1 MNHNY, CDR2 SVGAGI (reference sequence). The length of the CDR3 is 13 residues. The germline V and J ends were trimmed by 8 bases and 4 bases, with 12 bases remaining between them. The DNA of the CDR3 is TGTGCCAGCCAGGGTTACGTAAATCAGCCCCAGCATTTT. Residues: CASQGYVNQPQHF.

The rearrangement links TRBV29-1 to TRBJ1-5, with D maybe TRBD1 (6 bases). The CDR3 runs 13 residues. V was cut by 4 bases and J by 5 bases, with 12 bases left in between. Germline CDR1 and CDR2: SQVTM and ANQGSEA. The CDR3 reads CSVAGTYDQPQHF. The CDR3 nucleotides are TGCAGCGTTGCCGGGACATATGATCAGCCCCAGCATTTT.

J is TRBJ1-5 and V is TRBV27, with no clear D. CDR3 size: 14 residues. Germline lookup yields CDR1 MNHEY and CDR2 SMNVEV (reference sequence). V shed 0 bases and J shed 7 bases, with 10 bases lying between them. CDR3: CASSLSLSGQPQHF. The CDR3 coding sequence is TGTGCCAGCAGTTTATCACTCAGCGGGCAGCCCCAGCATTTT.

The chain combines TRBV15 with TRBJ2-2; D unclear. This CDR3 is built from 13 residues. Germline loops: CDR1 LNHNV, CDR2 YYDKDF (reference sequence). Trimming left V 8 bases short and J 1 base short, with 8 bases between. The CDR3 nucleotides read TGTGCCACCTTTTCAGGGAACACCGGGGAGCTGTTTTTT. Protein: CATFSGNTGELFF.